This T cell receptor (beta chain) came from a study of shared clonotypes between healthy human individuals. Study summary: Ranging from 18 to 49 in age, donors were a couple of women and a few men. Study outcomes and limitations: The authors sampled blood alone, and tissue repertoires likely differ.

Comments on this clone: The antigen is unknown.

Deep was the level at which the assay was run. Each PCR replicate from the sorted subsets contained about 200 ng DNA, which is about 30,000 T cell genomes. TCRdb keeps only in-frame clones here, not all; method: immunoSEQ multiplex PCR. The repertoire holds hundreds of thousands of clones, with approximately 96% as singletons. The naive CD8 fraction comprised CD45RO-negative cells positively selected for CCR7 and excluded terminally differentiated effector memory CD45RA+ cells. This sequence originates from a young woman in good health. What was sequenced was naive CD8+ T cells sorted from blood.

The CDR3 loop reads CASSQTMGGYTF. In DNA form, the CDR3 reads TGTGCCAGCAGCCAAACTATGGGCGGCTACACCTTC. The chain has TRBV14 and TRBJ1-2; no definite D call. The CDR3 runs 12 residues. Germline assignment: CDR1 SGHDN and CDR2 FVKESK. The V end was cut by 2 bases, the J end by 8 bases, with 9 bases between. Filled out from reference TRBV14 and TRBJ1-2, the complete variable domain reads EAGVTQFPSHSVIEKGQTVTLRCDPISGHDNLYWYRRVMGKEIKFLLHFVKESKQDESGMPNNRFLAERTGGTYSTLKVQPAELEDSGVYFCASSQTMGGYTFGSGTRLTVV.